The rows below give T cell receptor beta chains drawn from one sample of a study of blood T cell repertoires in COVID-19. TCRdb's copy holds only in-frame clones and misses some; the assay was immunoSEQ multiplex PCR. The profile shows some 59,000 clones, 70% to 90% of them singletons. Sequencing was performed on peripheral blood. These TCRs come from a man in his sixties with acute or convalescent COVID-19. The CDR3 runs from the conserved cysteine through the conserved F or W. The order of the fields is clone size, D gene, J gene, V gene, CDR3 protein, CDR3 DNA. A D gene is named only where the DNA matches it firmly. Only some rows state a clone size, as once, few, many or a class for expanded clones.

>.|.|TRBJ1-4|TRBV4-1
CASSQERPRMEKLFF
TGCGCCAGCAGCCAAGAGCGTCCGCGTATGGAAAAACTGTTTTTT
>.|.|TRBJ2-7|TRBV7-8
CASSLAPGQGGYEQYF
TGTGCCAGCAGCTTAGCGCCCGGCCAGGGCGGCTACGAGCAGTACTTC
>.|TRBD1|TRBJ2-2|TRBV5-6
CASSLPTGVDTGELFF
TGTGCCAGCAGCCTTCCAACAGGGGTGGACACCGGGGAGCTGTTTTTT
>.|.|TRBJ2-3|TRBV3-1/TRBV3-2
CASSQDRRRGTQYF
TGTGCCAGCAGCCAAGATCGGCGCCGGGGTACGCAGTATTTT
>.|.|TRBJ1-4|TRBV5-4
CASSLGGVLEKLFF
TGTGCCAGCAGCTTAGGAGGGGTTCTGGAAAAACTGTTTTTT
>.|TRBD2|TRBJ2-7|TRBV10-3
CAISGGGGFYEQYF
TGTGCCATCAGTGGTGGCGGGGGGTTCTACGAGCAGTACTTC
>few|.|TRBJ1-6|TRBV4-1
CASSQGWSDSPLHF
TGCGCCAGCAGCCAAGGATGGAGTGATTCACCCCTCCACTTT
>.|.|TRBJ1-6|TRBV5-4
CASREQGRGFLSPLHF
TGTGCCAGCAGGGAACAGGGCAGAGGATTCCTTTCACCCCTCCACTTT
>.|TRBD2|TRBJ2-1|TRBV6-6
CASRPTSGGLNEQFF
TGTGCCAGCAGACCTACTAGCGGGGGCTTGAATGAGCAGTTCTTC
>.|.|TRBJ1-2|TRBV12-3/TRBV12-4
CASSLPGDGYTF
TGTGCCAGCAGCCTGCCAGGGGATGGCTACACCTTC
>.|.|TRBJ1-5|TRBV3-1/TRBV3-2
CASSQTGSQPQHF
TGTGCCAGCAGCCAAACAGGGTCTCAGCCCCAGCATTTT
>.|.|TRBJ1-3|TRBV6-5
CASRGLSGNTIYF
TGTGCCAGCAGGGGCCTCTCTGGAAACACCATATATTTT
>.|TRBD1|TRBJ2-5|TRBV7-6
CASSLGTGGAETQYF
TGTGCCAGCAGCCTGGGGACAGGGGGCGCGGAGACCCAGTACTTC
>.|TRBD2|TRBJ2-7|TRBV27
CASSLRTSGESSYEQYF
TGTGCCAGCAGTTTAAGGACTAGCGGGGAGAGCTCCTACGAGCAGTACTTC